The next 10 T cell receptor beta chains were all read from a single sample in a study of beta chain features in type 1 diabetes. Study-wide results and caveats: In all four CD4+ subsets, TCRB CDR3 length was significantly, moderately reduced in type 1 diabetes.

What these receptors recognize is not known. Sequenced material consisted of expressed TCRB transcripts (all of the isolated RNA was reverse transcribed). The assay was immunoSEQ multiplex PCR, and TCRdb's table has in-frame clones only and misses some. The repertoire has about 340,000 clones, about 14% of them found once; the top ten carry about 0.016%. The sequenced material came from naive CD4+ T cells from blood. Receptors originate from a woman between 18 and 30 years old with type 1 diabetes.

The table lists this clone with a few counts. V and J are TRBV18 and TRBJ1-1, with D possibly matching TRBD1 (6 bases). With 2 bases removed from V and 0 bases from J, the gap between germline ends came to 16 bases. Germline-derived CDR1 and CDR2 are KGHSH and LQKENI. The CDR3 has 17 residues. CDR3 region: CASSPSGVPGMNTEAFF. CDR3 bases: TGTGCCAGCTCACCATCAGGGGTTCCAGGGATGAACACTGAAGCTTTCTTT.

In this sample, this clone turned up a few times. V is TRBV7-8 and J is TRBJ2-1; 16 bases map to TRBD2. V dropped 6 bases and J dropped 3; count of bases not matched to a gene: 5. CDR3 length: 17 residues. Germline assignment: CDR1 SGHVS and CDR2 FQNEAQ. The CDR3 is CASRLGLAGGLYNEQFF. In nucleotides, the CDR3 is TGTGCCAGCAGACTGGGACTAGCGGGAGGGCTCTACAATGAGCAGTTCTTC.

The J gene is TRBJ2-3, the V gene TRBV30, with 7 bases identical to TRBD2. V dropped 4 bases and J dropped 0; count of bases not matched to a gene: 10. The germline V gene encodes CDR1 GTSNPN and CDR2 SVGIG (reference sequence). CDR3 length: 16 amino acids. CDR3 residues: CAWNRIAGPSTDTQYF. CDR3 DNA: TGTGCCTGGAACAGAATAGCGGGCCCCAGCACAGATACGCAGTATTTT.

The rearrangement joins TRBV6-5 to TRBJ2-5; maybe TRBD1 (7 bases). Germline loops: CDR1 MNHEY, CDR2 SVGAGI. This CDR3 is built from 16 residues. Trimming removed 2 bases from V and 4 bases from J, with 17 bases in between. The CDR3 reads CASSYTRRGRGETQYF. Here the CDR3 DNA reads TGTGCCAGCAGTTACACTAGGAGGGGGCGCGGAGAGACCCAGTACTTC.

The chain is built from TRBV11-2 and TRBJ2-1; 10 positions match TRBD2. Germline loops: CDR1 SGHAT, CDR2 FQNNGV. CDR3 length: 17 amino acids. With 4 bases clipped from V and 5 bases from J, the junction kept 11 bases outside the gene matches. The CDR3 here is CASSSQLAGNSNNEQFF. The DNA of the CDR3 is TGTGCCAGCAGCTCGCAACTAGCGGGAAACTCAAACAATGAGCAGTTCTTC. Complete variable domain (other parts from reference TRBV11-2 and TRBJ2-1): EAGVAQSPRYKIIEKRQSVAFWCNPISGHATLYWYQQILGQGPKLLIQFQNNGVVDDSQLPKDRFSAERLKGVDSTLKIQPAKLEDSAVYLCASSSQLAGNSNNEQFFGPGTRLTVL.

The chain carries TRBV5-1 and TRBJ2-3; TRBD2 matches 9 bases. With V trimmed by 3 bases and J by 5 bases, 7 bases remained unmatched. The CDR3 extends over 15 amino acids. Germline V gene sequence: CDR1 SGHRS, CDR2 YFSETQ. For the CDR3, the DNA is TGCGCCAGCAGCTCCTTAGCGGGAGCCGTAGATACGCAGTATTTT. This sequence encodes CASSSLAGAVDTQYF.

This sequence joins TRBV11-1 and TRBJ2-2; 8 bases are a match to TRBD2. V trimming: 4 bases; J trimming: 3 bases; junction bases outside the gene matches: 4. Germline lookup yields CDR1 SGHAT and CDR2 FQDESV (reference sequence). The CDR3 runs 15 residues. DNA of the CDR3: TGTGCCAGCAGCTCCGGGAGGGCGTACACCGGGGAGCTGTTTTTT. This codes for CASSSGRAYTGELFF.

The chain recombines TRBV19 with TRBJ2-5; weak D call: TRBD2 (5 bases). Germline V lookup: CDR1 LNHDA, CDR2 SQIVND (reference sequence). With 5 bases removed from V and 2 bases from J, the gap between germline ends came to 9 bases. This CDR3 has 13 residues. The CDR3 here is CASSGGTQETQYF. CDR3 in DNA: TGTGCCAGTAGTGGAGGCACTCAAGAGACCCAGTACTTC.

The chain couples TRBV25-1 to TRBJ2-3; TRBD2 is a possible D gene (6 bases). The germline V and J ends were trimmed by 2 bases and 3 bases, with 12 bases remaining between them. The CDR3 runs to 15 residues. Looked up from germline, CDR1 is MGHDK and CDR2 is SYGVNS. CDR3 sequence (DNA): TGTGCCAGCAGTGAAAGGGACGGGGGAACAGATACGCAGTATTTT. Residues: CASSERDGGTDTQYF. Full variable domain (missing parts from reference TRBV25-1 and TRBJ2-3): EADIYQTPRYLVIGTGKKITLECSQTMGHDKMYWYQQDPGMELHLIHYSYGVNSTEKGDLSSESTVSRIRTEHFPLTLESARPSHTSQYLCASSERDGGTDTQYFGPGTRLTVL.

This chain connects TRBV23-1 to TRBJ2-4; 11 bases match TRBD2. TRBV23-1 is flagged as an ORF with uncertain function. J gave up 1 base and V 1 base, and 15 bases lay outside the gene matches. This CDR3 has 21 amino acids. CDR3 in amino acids: CASSQLSGLAGGPTAKNIQYF. As DNA, the CDR3 is TGCGCCAGCAGTCAATTATCGGGGCTAGCGGGAGGCCCCACCGCCAAAAACATTCAGTACTTC.